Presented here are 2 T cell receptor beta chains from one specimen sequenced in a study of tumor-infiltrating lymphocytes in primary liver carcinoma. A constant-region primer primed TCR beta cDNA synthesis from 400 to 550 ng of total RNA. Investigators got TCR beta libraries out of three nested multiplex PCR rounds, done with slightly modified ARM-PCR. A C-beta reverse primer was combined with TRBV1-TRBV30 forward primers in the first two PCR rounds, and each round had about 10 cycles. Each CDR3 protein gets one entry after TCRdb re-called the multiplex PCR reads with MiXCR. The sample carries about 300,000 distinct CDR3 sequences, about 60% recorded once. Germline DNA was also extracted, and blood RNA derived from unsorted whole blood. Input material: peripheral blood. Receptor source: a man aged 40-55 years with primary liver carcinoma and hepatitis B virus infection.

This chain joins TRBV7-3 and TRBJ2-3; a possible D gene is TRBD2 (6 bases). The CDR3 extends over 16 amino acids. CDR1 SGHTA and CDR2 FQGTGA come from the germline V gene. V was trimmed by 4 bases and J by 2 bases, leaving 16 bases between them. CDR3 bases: TGTGCCAGCAGCTCTAGGGTAGCGGACCTCACAGATACGCAGTATTTT. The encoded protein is CASSSRVADLTDTQYF.

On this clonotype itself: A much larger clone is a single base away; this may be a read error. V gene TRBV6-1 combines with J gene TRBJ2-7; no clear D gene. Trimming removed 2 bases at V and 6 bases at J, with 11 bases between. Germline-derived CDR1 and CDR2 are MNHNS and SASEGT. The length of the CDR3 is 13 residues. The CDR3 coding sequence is TGTGCCAGCAGTGAAAAGCGACAAACCGAGCAGTACTTC. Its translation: CASSEKRQTEQYF.